This paragraph reports one TCR beta chain. Authors' data handling: By means of reference gene primer amplification, nucleated cell counts were estimated. Profiled with immunoSEQ multiplex PCR; TCRdb holds only in-frame clones, not every one. The V and J calls and clone size come from that table; D and trimming were worked out from the DNA. The table includes more than 150,000 clones, 70% to 90% detected once. These data belong to a study of blood T cell repertoires in COVID-19. Study in general: From the United States, Italy and Spain came samples of acute and convalescent COVID-19. Sources were T cells, B-cell-depleted T cells, or PBMCs; the material itself was cDNA or gDNA.

CDR3 length: 15 amino acids. Trimming cost V 6 bases and J 6 bases, with 18 bases left between them. Germline values: CDR1 SNHLY, CDR2 FYNNEI. V and J are TRBV2 and TRBJ2-1; unclear D gene. The receptor's source is a man in his late teens or twenties with acute or convalescent COVID-19. Sequencing was done on a sample of peripheral blood. The CDR3 is CASSENRALINEQFF. The CDR3 nucleotides are TGTGCCAGCAGCGAGAATCGCGCCTTAATCAATGAGCAGTTCTTC.